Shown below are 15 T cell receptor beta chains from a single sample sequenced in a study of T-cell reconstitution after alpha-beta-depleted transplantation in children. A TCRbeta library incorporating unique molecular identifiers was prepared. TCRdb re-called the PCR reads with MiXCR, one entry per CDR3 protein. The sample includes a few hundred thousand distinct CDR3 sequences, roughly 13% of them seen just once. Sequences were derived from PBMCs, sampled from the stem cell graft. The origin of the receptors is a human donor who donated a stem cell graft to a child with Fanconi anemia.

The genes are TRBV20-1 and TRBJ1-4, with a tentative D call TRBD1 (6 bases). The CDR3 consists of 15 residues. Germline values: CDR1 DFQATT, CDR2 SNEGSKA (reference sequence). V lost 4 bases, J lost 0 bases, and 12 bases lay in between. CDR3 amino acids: CSATQDSATNEKLFF. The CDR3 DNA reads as TGCAGTGCTACTCAGGACAGTGCAACTAATGAAAAACTGTTTTTT.

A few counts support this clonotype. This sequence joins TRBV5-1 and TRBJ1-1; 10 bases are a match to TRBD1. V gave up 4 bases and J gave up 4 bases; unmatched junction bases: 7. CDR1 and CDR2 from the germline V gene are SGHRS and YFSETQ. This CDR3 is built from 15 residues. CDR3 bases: TGCGCCAGCAGCGTGACAGGGGGCCAGGGCACTGAAGCTTTCTTT. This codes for CASSVTGGQGTEAFF.

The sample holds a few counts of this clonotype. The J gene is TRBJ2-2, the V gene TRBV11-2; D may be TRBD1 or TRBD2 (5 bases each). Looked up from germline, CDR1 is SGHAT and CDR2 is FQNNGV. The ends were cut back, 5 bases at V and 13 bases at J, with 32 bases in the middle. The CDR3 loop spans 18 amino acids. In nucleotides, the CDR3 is TGTGCCAGCAGCGAACCCCCCTCTTACCCGGGGCGATCCCGGCGGCTGTTTTTT. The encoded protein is CASSEPPSYPGRSRRLFF.

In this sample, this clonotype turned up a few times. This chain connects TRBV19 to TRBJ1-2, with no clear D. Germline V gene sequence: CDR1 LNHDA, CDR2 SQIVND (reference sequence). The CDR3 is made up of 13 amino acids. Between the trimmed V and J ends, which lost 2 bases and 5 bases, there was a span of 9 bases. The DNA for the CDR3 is TGTGCCAGTAGTATAACTCCAAGATATGGCTACACCTTC. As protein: CASSITPRYGYTF.

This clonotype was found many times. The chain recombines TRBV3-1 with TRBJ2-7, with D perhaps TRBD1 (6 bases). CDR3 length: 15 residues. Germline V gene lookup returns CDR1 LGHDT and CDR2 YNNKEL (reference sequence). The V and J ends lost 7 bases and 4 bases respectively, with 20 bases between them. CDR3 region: CASNQAGALWYEQYF. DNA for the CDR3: TGTGCCAGCAATCAGGCAGGGGCCCTTTGGTACGAGCAGTACTTC.

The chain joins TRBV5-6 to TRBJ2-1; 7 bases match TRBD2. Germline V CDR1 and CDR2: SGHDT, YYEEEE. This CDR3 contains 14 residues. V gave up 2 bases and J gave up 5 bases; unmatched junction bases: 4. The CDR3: CASSLAGRNNEQFF. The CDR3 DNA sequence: TGTGCCAGCAGCTTAGCGGGGAGAAACAATGAGCAGTTCTTC.

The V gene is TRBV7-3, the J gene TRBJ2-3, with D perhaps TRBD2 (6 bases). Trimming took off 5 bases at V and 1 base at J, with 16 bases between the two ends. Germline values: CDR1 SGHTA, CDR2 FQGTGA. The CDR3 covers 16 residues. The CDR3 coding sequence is TGTGCCAGCAGCCCCCGGGGGACCTTTGGCACAGATACGCAGTATTTT. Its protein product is CASSPRGTFGTDTQYF.

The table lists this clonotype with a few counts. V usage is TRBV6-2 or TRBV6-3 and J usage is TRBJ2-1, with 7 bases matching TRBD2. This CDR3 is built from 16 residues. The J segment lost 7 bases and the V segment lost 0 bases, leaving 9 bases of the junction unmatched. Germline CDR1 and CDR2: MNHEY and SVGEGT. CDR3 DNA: TGTGCCAGCAGTTACTCTGTAGCCAGGGAGGGAAATGAGCAGTTCTTC. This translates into CASSYSVAREGNEQFF.

CDR3 amino acids: CASSLTGTGGSRGSPLHF. The CDR3 nucleotides read TGTGCCAGCAGTTTAACAGGGACAGGGGGCAGCCGGGGTTCACCCCTCCACTTT. The gene calls are TRBV27 and TRBJ1-6; 12 bases agree with TRBD1. The CDR3 has 18 amino acids. V shed 2 bases, J shed 9 bases, and the junction held 11 bases outside the gene matches. In germline, CDR1 is MNHEY, CDR2 SMNVEV (reference sequence).

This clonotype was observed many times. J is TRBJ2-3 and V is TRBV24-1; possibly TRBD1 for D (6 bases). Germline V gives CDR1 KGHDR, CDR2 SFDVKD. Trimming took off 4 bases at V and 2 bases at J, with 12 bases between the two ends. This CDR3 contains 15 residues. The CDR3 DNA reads TGTGCCACCAGTGAAGGGGACACTAACACAGATACGCAGTATTTT. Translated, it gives CATSEGDTNTDTQYF.

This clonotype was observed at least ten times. CDR3 sequence reads: CASSYINNQPQHF. The CDR3 DNA sequence: TGTGCCAGCAGTTACATTAACAATCAGCCCCAGCATTTT. The rearrangement uses TRBV12-3 or TRBV12-4 and TRBJ1-5; D gene uncertain. The CDR3 is made up of 13 amino acids. V dropped 4 bases and J dropped 3 bases, with 7 bases sitting between them.

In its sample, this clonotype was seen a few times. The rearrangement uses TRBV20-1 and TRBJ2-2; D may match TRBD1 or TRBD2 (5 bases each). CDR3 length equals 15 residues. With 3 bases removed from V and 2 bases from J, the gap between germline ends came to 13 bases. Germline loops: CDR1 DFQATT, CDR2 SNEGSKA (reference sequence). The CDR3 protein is CSARPTGLNTGELFF. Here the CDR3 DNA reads TGCAGTGCTAGGCCAACGGGGCTCAACACCGGGGAGCTGTTTTTT.

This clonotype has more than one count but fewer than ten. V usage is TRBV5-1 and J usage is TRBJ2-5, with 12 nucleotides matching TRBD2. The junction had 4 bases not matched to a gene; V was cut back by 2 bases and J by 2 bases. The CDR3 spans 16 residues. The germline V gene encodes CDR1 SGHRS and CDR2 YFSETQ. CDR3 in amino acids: CASSFPSGGVQETQYF. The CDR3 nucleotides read TGCGCCAGCAGCTTCCCTAGCGGGGGGGTTCAAGAGACCCAGTACTTC.

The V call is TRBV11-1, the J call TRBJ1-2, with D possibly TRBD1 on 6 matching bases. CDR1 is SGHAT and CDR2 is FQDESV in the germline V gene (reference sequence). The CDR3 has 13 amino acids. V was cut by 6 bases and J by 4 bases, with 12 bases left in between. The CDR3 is CASRRGAGYGYTF. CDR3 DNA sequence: TGTGCCAGCAGACGGGGGGCTGGCTATGGCTACACCTTC.

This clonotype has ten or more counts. The CDR3 nucleotides read TGCGCCAGCAGCCCTGGGACAGGGCTCACTGAAGCTTTCTTT. Translating it yields CASSPGTGLTEAFF. The chain couples TRBV5-1 to TRBJ1-1, with 9 bases that match TRBD1. This CDR3 has 14 residues. The trim removed 4 bases at V and 4 bases at J, leaving 5 bases unmatched. CDR1 and CDR2 from the germline V gene are SGHRS and YFSETQ.